A single TCR beta chain is shown here with its context. Its antigen is currently unknown. The germline CDR1 and CDR2 sequences are MNHEY and SMNVEV (reference sequence). The CDR3 loop spans 15 amino acids. J lost 2 bases, V lost 2 bases, and 2 bases had no gene match. This record comes from a study of Ad26.COV2.S vaccination and SARS-CoV-2 variants. Whole-study findings and limits: Greater spike-specific TCR breadth was seen in vaccine recipients than in placebo recipients. Analyses that measured TCR breadth and depth may have underestimated total T cell responses. Vaccine and placebo recipients had comparable breadth of non-spike TCRs.

Data came from immunoSEQ multiplex PCR; TCRdb stores just in-frame clones and leaves some out. The sample contains approximately 140,000 clones, roughly 90% of which appear only once. The receptor was isolated from a human donor who had recovered from COVID-19. This sequence joins TRBV27 and TRBJ2-3, with 9 nucleotides matching TRBD2. Sequenced here: peripheral blood, sampled after recovery from COVID-19. This chain's CDR3 is CASSLAGGDTDTQYF. DNA of the CDR3: TGTGCCAGCAGTTTAGCGGGGGGGGACACAGATACGCAGTATTTT.